The source of this TCR beta chain is a study of T-cell memory formation after mild COVID-19. The overall study: TCR clusters were mostly donor specific.

With respect to this clonotype: The target antigen is unknown.

Study outcomes and limitations: The study found balanced CD4/CD8 in clones contracting day 15 to 85 and a CD4+ lean in later expanders.

CDR1 is SGHAT, CDR2 FQNNGV, per germline. This CDR3 is built from 14 residues. V dropped 2 bases and J dropped 5 bases, with 12 bases sitting between them. TCRdb redid the calling of the 5' RACE reads with MiXCR, one entry per CDR3 protein. The sample carries under 300,000 distinct CDR3 sequences, roughly 8.2% recorded once. The receptor comes from a young man who had mild COVID-19 (a few samples of this study predate the infection). Cell type and time point are not known. V gene TRBV11-2 combines with J gene TRBJ1-2, with D possibly being TRBD1 (5 bases). The sequencing sample was made of PBMCs or a T cell subset sorted from them (not recorded which). CDR3 DNA sequence: TGTGCCAGCAGCTTAAGCGTCGGGGGATATGGCTACACCTTC. Residues: CASSLSVGGYGYTF.